The 14 T cell receptor beta chains presented below share a single source sample, sequenced in a study of regulatory T cells in long-lasting Graves disease (TCRdb year 2021). The library was made by multiplex PCR. Instrument on record: Illumina HiSeq 4000. TCR beta libraries were built with iRepertoire HTBI primers and Arm-PCR amplification of CDR3 regions. Using fastp at Q25 and MiXCR, TCRdb reprocessed the public reads and kept productive beta chains. Rows merge per CDR3 protein into single entries with the most common DNA and genes. In all, the sample holds 350,000 to 450,000 distinct CDR3 sequences, and about 15% of those were seen once. 15% to 20% of the sample is taken by the ten largest. The meaning of the sample's time point label: newly diagnosed GD, antithyroid drugs for less than 3 months. For both TCR sequencing and RNA sequencing, RNA was extracted from PBMCs using TRIzol. These data are also associated with another study on T cells in Graves' hyperthyroidism and ophthalmopathy.

The specimen was peripheral blood mononuclear cells (PBMCs), collected at new diagnosis, from a patient treated with antithyroid drugs. The receptors here all came from a woman in her twenties or thirties with Graves disease. Donor details come from another sample of the same person, matched by shared clones.

This clonotype was picked up many times. The chain joins TRBV10-3 to TRBJ1-1; D gene unclear. Trimming shortened V by 8 bases and J by 1 base, and 11 bases separated the two germline ends. Germline CDR1 and CDR2: ENHRY and SYGVKD. The CDR3 has 13 amino acids. CDR3: CAIDDGENTEAFF. CDR3 bases: TGTGCCATCGACGACGGGGAGAACACTGAAGCTTTCTTT.

The chain employs TRBV2 and TRBJ2-1; D may be TRBD1 (5 bases). V lost 2 bases, J lost 8 bases, and 16 bases lay in between. CDR3 length: 15 amino acids. Germline CDR1 reads SNHLY; CDR2 reads FYNNEI. The CDR3 DNA is TGTGCCAGCAGTGAACAGGGTCAGTCCGTCGATGAGCAGTTCTTC. Translated: CASSEQGQSVDEQFF.

DNA for the CDR3: TGTGCCAGCAGTTACTCGCGGACGCAAAAAGAACTTACCTACGAGCAGTACTTC. Its translation is CASSYSRTQKELTYEQYF. J is TRBJ2-7 and V is TRBV6-2 or TRBV6-3; D gene uncertain. This CDR3 is built from 18 residues. Trimming took off 0 bases at V and 2 bases at J, with 20 bases between the two ends. CDR1 and CDR2 from the germline V gene are MNHEY and SVGEGT.

The rearrangement joins TRBV10-1 to TRBJ1-1; D remains ambiguous. The V end lost 0 bases, the J end lost 4 bases, and 6 bases lay between the germline ends. Germline V lookup: CDR1 WNHNN, CDR2 SYGVQD (reference sequence). The CDR3 is made up of 13 amino acids. Here the CDR3 reads CASSESLFTEAFF. For the CDR3, the DNA is TGCGCCAGCAGTGAGTCGTTGTTCACTGAAGCTTTCTTT.

This clonotype was detected ten times or more. V usage is TRBV4-2 and J usage is TRBJ2-1; 10 bases align to TRBD1. CDR3 length: 15 residues. The germline V gene encodes CDR1 LGHNA and CDR2 YNFKEQ. The ends lost 3 bases at V and 5 bases at J; junction bases unmatched: 4. CDR3 in amino acids: CASSHGGTGDNEQFF. CDR3 coding DNA: TGTGCCAGCAGCCACGGCGGGACAGGGGACAATGAGCAGTTCTTC.

This clonotype was seen a handful of times. This chain joins TRBV4-1 and TRBJ1-1; D call uncertain. V was shortened by 4 bases and J by 2 bases, with 8 bases between the two germline ends. From germline, CDR1 is MGHRA and CDR2 YSYEKL. CDR3 length equals 13 residues. As DNA, the CDR3 is TGCGCCAGCAGCCGTGAACAAAACACTGAAGCTTTCTTT. Its translation: CASSREQNTEAFF.

The rearrangement uses TRBV14 and TRBJ2-1; 10 nucleotides align to TRBD2. The germline gives CDR1 SGHDN, CDR2 FVKESK. The CDR3 has 14 amino acids. V lost 4 bases, J lost 13 bases, and 10 bases stayed unmatched. As DNA, the CDR3 is TGTGCCAGCAGCCCTAGGGGTCTAGCGGGAGAACAGTTCTTC. Its translation: CASSPRGLAGEQFF.

This clonotype has a handful of counts. The chain joins TRBV3-1 to TRBJ2-3; the match to TRBD2 covers 9 bases. The CDR3 runs to 17 residues. After removal of 1 base from V and 2 bases from J, the junction contained 7 bases not matched to a gene. Per the germline V gene, CDR1 is LGHDT and CDR2 is YNNKEL (reference sequence). This chain's CDR3 is CASSQGLTSGYTDTQYF. The DNA of the CDR3 is TGTGCCAGCAGCCAAGGCCTTACTAGCGGGTACACAGATACGCAGTATTTT.

Worth noting for this clonotype: At one of its ends the junction is not consistent with the germline gene, which may arise from a read error. V gene TRBV19 combines with J gene TRBJ1-1; TRBD1 might be the D (5 bases). CDR1 and CDR2 (germline): LNHDA, SQIVND (reference sequence). The CDR3 sequence is 13 residues long. In DNA, the CDR3 is TGTGCCGGTAGTGAGGGGCGCTCTACTGAAGCTTTCTTT. It codes for CAGSEGRSTEAFF.

This clonotype was recorded a few times. This likely comes from a read error, as the CDR3 has no conserved phenylalanine or tryptophan at its end. The chain uses TRBV20-1 and TRBJ1-2, with 12 bases aligning to TRBD1. This CDR3 is 14 amino acids long. Losses at the gene ends were 2 bases for V and 8 bases for J; bases not matched to a gene: 6. Germline assignment: CDR1 DFQATT and CDR2 SNEGSKA (reference sequence). Written as DNA, the CDR3 is TGCAGTGCTAGAACTCCCGGGACAGGGGGCGGCTACACCCTC. Translation gives CSARTPGTGGGYTL.

This clonotype was counted many times. The chain is built from TRBV6-5 and TRBJ1-5; D unclear. The CDR3 spans 15 residues. The germline CDR1 and CDR2 sequences are MNHEY and SVGAGI. V was trimmed by 0 bases and J by 0 bases, leaving 6 bases between them. CDR3 DNA sequence: TGTGCCAGCAGTTACTCAGGGAGTAGCAATCAGCCCCAGCATTTT. Amino acid sequence: CASSYSGSSNQPQHF.

This clonotype was seen at least ten times. The chain carries TRBV28 and TRBJ1-2, with D maybe TRBD1 (5 bases). CDR1 is MDHEN and CDR2 is SYDVKM in the germline V gene. The ends were cut back, 8 bases at V and 2 bases at J, with 12 bases in the middle. The CDR3 contains 13 residues. DNA of the CDR3: TGTGCCAGCTTTATGGGACGGAACTATGGCTACACCTTC. Translated: CASFMGRNYGYTF.

This clonotype was counted a few times. The CDR3 nucleotides read TGTGCCAGCAGCGCAAGAGGCCAGCGGGAGGTGGGCAATGAGCAGTTCTTC. It codes for CASSARGQREVGNEQFF. The rearrangement uses TRBV9 and TRBJ2-1; TRBD2 aligns across 9 bases. The CDR3 runs 17 residues. The germline V gene has CDR1 SGDLS and CDR2 YYNGEE. Losses at the gene ends were 3 bases for V and 6 bases for J; bases not matched to a gene: 13.

This chain joins TRBV25-1 and TRBJ2-1; 10 positions agree with TRBD2. From germline, CDR1 is MGHDK and CDR2 SYGVNS. The CDR3 length is 16 residues. The V segment lost 3 bases and the J segment 7 bases; nucleotides outside the gene matches: 9. The CDR3 DNA reads TGTGCCAGCAGTGACCGACTTGCTAGCGGGAGTAATGAGCAGTTCTTC. It yields the protein CASSDRLASGSNEQFF.